Each of the 20 T cell receptor beta chains below was sequenced from the same sample in a study of long-term antiretroviral therapy in people with HIV. Version v3.0 of the immunoSEQ assay ran at survey level. Data came from immunoSEQ multiplex PCR; TCRdb stores just in-frame clones and leaves some out. The sample consists of about 22,000 clones, approximately 82% of them appearing once. The starting material was unsorted PBMCs, obtained 0.1 years before starting antiretroviral therapy. These receptors were collected from a young man with HIV.

V and J are TRBV18 and TRBJ2-7; 8 nucleotides line up with TRBD1. After removal of 5 bases from V and 5 bases from J, the junction contained 5 bases not matched to a gene. Germline CDR1 KGHSH, CDR2 LQKENI. The CDR3 loop spans 13 amino acids. CDR3 DNA: TGTGCCAGCTCAGGACAGGGTGACCACGAGCAGTACTTC. Translated, it gives CASSGQGDHEQYF.

The chain joins TRBV27 to TRBJ2-5; D perhaps matches TRBD1 (6 bases). V gave up 6 bases and J gave up 10 bases, with 27 bases separating them. Germline values: CDR1 MNHEY, CDR2 SMNVEV (reference sequence). The CDR3 is made up of 16 amino acids. CDR3 sequence (DNA): TGTGCCAGCAGAAGTTGGAGCCAAGAGACCGTCAGGGGCCAGTACTTC. Its protein product is CASRSWSQETVRGQYF.

This rearrangement joins TRBV7-9 to TRBJ2-1; D is unresolved. Germline V lookup: CDR1 SEHNR, CDR2 FQNEAQ (reference sequence). The germline V and J ends were trimmed by 1 base and 10 bases, with 8 bases remaining between them. This CDR3 spans 12 amino acids. The CDR3 loop reads CASSLEGDEQFF. The CDR3 DNA reads TGTGCCAGCAGCTTAGAGGGTGACGAGCAGTTCTTC.

The V and J genes are TRBV27 and TRBJ2-7; TRBD1 matches at 7 bases. The length of the CDR3 is 13 residues. Per germline, CDR1 MNHEY and CDR2 SMNVEV (reference sequence). Unmatched junction bases numbered 5, after V lost 5 bases and J lost 4 bases. CDR3 region: CASSQGQSYEQYF. The DNA for the CDR3 is TGTGCCAGCAGTCAGGGACAGTCATACGAGCAGTACTTC.

CDR3 in amino acids: CASSPNIHYEQYF. Written as DNA, the CDR3 is TGTGCCAGCAGTCCCAATATACACTACGAGCAGTACTTC. The chain links TRBV25-1 to TRBJ2-7; D gene uncertain. Trimming left V 5 bases short and J 3 bases short, with 11 bases between. Germline CDR1 MGHDK, CDR2 SYGVNS. This CDR3 is built from 13 residues.

The CDR3 nucleotides read TGTGCCAGTAGTATCGCGGGGGAGGGGTCCTACGAGCAGTACTTC. As protein: CASSIAGEGSYEQYF. This sequence joins TRBV19 and TRBJ2-7; 7 bases line up with TRBD2. The CDR3 runs to 15 residues. Germline lookup yields CDR1 LNHDA and CDR2 SQIVND (reference sequence). Trimming cost V 3 bases and J 1 base; bases outside gene matches: 6.

The chain combines TRBV27 with TRBJ1-5, with D maybe TRBD1 (6 bases). The CDR3 contains 14 residues. V was cut by 6 bases and J by 5 bases, with 14 bases left in between. Per the germline V gene, CDR1 is MNHEY and CDR2 is SMNVEV (reference sequence). This CDR3 reads CASSFLGGHQPQHF. CDR3 sequence (DNA): TGTGCCAGCAGCTTCCTCGGGGGCCATCAGCCCCAGCATTTT.

This chain joins TRBV6-6 and TRBJ1-4, with 9 bases that match TRBD1. The CDR3 runs 13 residues. Per the germline V gene, CDR1 is MNHNY and CDR2 is SVGAGI (reference sequence). With 6 bases clipped from V and 7 bases from J, the junction kept 3 bases outside the gene matches. This chain's CDR3 is CASRDRGVEKLFF. The CDR3 DNA sequence: TGTGCCAGCAGAGACAGGGGGGTTGAAAAACTGTTTTTT.

V is TRBV19 and J is TRBJ2-7, with D perhaps matching TRBD1 (5 bases). From germline, CDR1 is LNHDA and CDR2 SQIVND (reference sequence). Trimming removed 3 bases from V and 2 bases from J, with 11 bases in between. CDR3 length: 14 residues. This CDR3 reads CASSIAAGTYEQYF. CDR3 coding DNA: TGTGCCAGTAGTATCGCGGCAGGGACCTACGAGCAGTACTTC.

The rearrangement uses TRBV29-1 and TRBJ1-2; 8 bases fit TRBD1. The germline V gene has CDR1 SQVTM and CDR2 ANQGSEA. V lost 1 base and J lost 4; bases outside the gene matches: 2. The CDR3 has 13 residues. CDR3 protein: CSVEGQGAYGYTF. The DNA for the CDR3 is TGCAGCGTTGAAGGGCAGGGGGCCTATGGCTACACCTTC.

The rearrangement joins TRBV30 to TRBJ2-7; D is undetermined. CDR1 and CDR2 (germline): GTSNPN, SVGIG (reference sequence). CDR3 length equals 13 residues. V was cut by 1 base and J by 3 bases, with 10 bases left in between. The CDR3 protein is CAWSADQGYEQYF. CDR3 in DNA: TGTGCCTGGAGTGCTGACCAAGGCTACGAGCAGTACTTC.

This clone appeared once. The V and J genes are TRBV19 and TRBJ2-2; 8 nucleotides match TRBD1. Per germline, CDR1 LNHDA and CDR2 SQIVND (reference sequence). Unmatched junction bases numbered 5, after V lost 5 bases and J lost 6 bases. The CDR3 covers 14 residues. CDR3 in amino acids: CASSSTGGSGELFF. CDR3 nucleotides: TGTGCCAGTAGTTCCACAGGGGGTTCCGGGGAGCTGTTTTTT.

This chain uses TRBV7-9 with TRBJ2-7; 9 nucleotides agree with TRBD1. The CDR3 covers 15 residues. Per germline, CDR1 SEHNR and CDR2 FQNEAQ (reference sequence). V gave up 5 bases and J gave up 2 bases; unmatched junction bases: 7. CDR3 amino acids: CASSPSGTGPYEQYF. DNA for the CDR3: TGTGCCAGCAGCCCGTCCGGGACAGGGCCCTACGAGCAGTACTTC.

The CDR3 nucleotides read TGTGCCAGCAGCGTAGAACCCGGGACACGGACCGAAGCTTTCTTT. Translated: CASSVEPGTRTEAFF. The chain combines TRBV5-4 with TRBJ1-1, with TRBD1 as a possible D gene (6 bases). Deletions cut 4 bases from V and 8 bases from J, with 21 bases between. The length of the CDR3 is 15 residues. Looked up from germline, CDR1 is SGHNT and CDR2 is YYREEE (reference sequence).

The chain has TRBV2 and TRBJ1-1, with D unclear. The germline V gene has CDR1 SNHLY and CDR2 FYNNEI. This CDR3 contains 13 residues. Trimming removed 6 bases from V and 1 base from J, with 9 bases in between. CDR3 protein: CASRDFRNTEAFF. CDR3 bases: TGTGCCAGCAGGGACTTTCGGAACACTGAAGCTTTCTTT.

The chain combines TRBV11-2 with TRBJ2-5; 14 positions agree with TRBD2. Per germline, CDR1 SGHAT and CDR2 FQNNGV. The CDR3 spans 16 residues. V gave up 5 bases and J gave up 7 bases; unmatched junction bases: 9. CDR3 DNA sequence: TGTGCCAGCAGCCCATGGACTAGCGGGAGGTATGTGACCCAGTACTTC. Translating it yields CASSPWTSGRYVTQYF.

The table lists this clone with a count of one. The chain recombines TRBV6-4 with TRBJ2-1; D call uncertain. CDR1 is MRHNA and CDR2 is SNTAGT in the germline V gene. Deletions cut 4 bases from V and 7 bases from J, with 11 bases between. This CDR3 has 13 amino acids. Here the CDR3 DNA reads TGTGCCAGCAGTGCCCAGACTGAGAATGAGCAGTTCTTC. Amino acids: CASSAQTENEQFF.

The chain links TRBV29-1 to TRBJ1-1; tentative D call: TRBD1 (6 bases). The CDR3 extends over 14 amino acids. With 6 bases removed from V and 1 base from J, the gap between germline ends came to 15 bases. Germline V gene sequence: CDR1 SQVTM, CDR2 ANQGSEA. The CDR3 region is CSVVGVTGNTEAFF. The CDR3 DNA is TGCAGCGTGGTGGGGGTGACAGGGAACACTGAAGCTTTCTTT.

The rearrangement joins TRBV10-3 to TRBJ2-1; weak D call: TRBD1 (6 bases). The CDR3 has 14 residues. The ends were cut back, 7 bases at V and 7 bases at J, with 17 bases in the middle. The germline gives CDR1 ENHRY, CDR2 SYGVKD. This CDR3 is CAITTGRRENEQFF. CDR3 nucleotide sequence: TGTGCCATCACGACAGGACGACGTGAAAATGAGCAGTTCTTC.

The V call is TRBV5-4, the J call TRBJ2-3; 13 bases agree with TRBD2. V was pared by 2 bases and J by 3 bases, with 3 bases of the junction left unmatched. This CDR3 contains 16 residues. Looked up from germline, CDR1 is SGHNT and CDR2 is YYREEE (reference sequence). CDR3 sequence (DNA): TGTGCCAGCAGCTTCCGACTAGCGGGAGGAACAGATACGCAGTATTTT. Amino acid sequence: CASSFRLAGGTDTQYF.